This T cell receptor (beta chain) was found in a study of blood T cell repertoires in COVID-19. Here immunoSEQ multiplex PCR was the method, and the copy in TCRdb shows in-frame clones only, minus some. The sample yields approximately 350,000 clones, about 87% seen once. The CDR3 is 19 residues long. The sequence derives from a woman in her fifties or sixties with COVID-19, enrolled during active disease. Material for sequencing was peripheral blood. V and J are TRBV21-1 and TRBJ2-3; the table's D call of TRBD2 was not tested on the DNA. TRBV21-1 is marked as a pseudogene. The CDR3 reads CASSKLPSQREGPTDTQYF. The CDR3 coding sequence is TGTGCCAGCAGCAAACTTCCCTCCCAGCGGGAGGGCCCAACAGATACGCAGTATTTT.